Listed here are 5 T cell receptor beta chains from one sample, sequenced in a study of CD8 T cells in Susac syndrome. The RNA input was about 0.45 to 1 ug, and it was reverse transcribed with random hexamers. Via MiXCR, TCRdb re-called the immunoSEQ multiplex PCR reads, giving one row per CDR3 protein. The data contain about 160,000 distinct CDR3 sequences, 80% to 95% of them singletons. Specimen: CD4+ T cells from PBMCs. The origin of the receptors is a human donor in good health.

The chain uses TRBV7-8 and TRBJ2-7; 8 nucleotides match TRBD1. The CDR3 contains 12 residues. Looked up from germline, CDR1 is SGHVS and CDR2 is FQNEAQ. The CDR3 is CASSLGTGLNSV. Here the CDR3 DNA reads TGTGCCAGCAGCTTAGGGACAGGGTTAAATTCGGTC.

V usage is TRBV12-3 or TRBV12-4 and J usage is TRBJ1-6; 8 bases fit TRBD1. The CDR3 totals 19 residues. The V segment lost 2 bases and the J segment 4 bases; nucleotides outside the gene matches: 13. The CDR3 reads CASSLRGRGLLKYNSPLHF. CDR3 DNA: TGTGCCAGCAGTTTAAGAGGCAGGGGGCTCTTGAAGTATAATTCACCCCTCCACTTT.

The chain combines TRBV7-2 with TRBJ2-7, with 8 nucleotides matching TRBD1. The CDR3 loop spans 14 amino acids. J lost 3 bases, V lost 1 base, and 2 bases had no gene match. Germline loops: CDR1 SGHTA, CDR2 FQGNSA. CDR3 DNA: TGTGCCAGCAGCTTAGTAGGGACAGGCTACGAGCAGTACTTC. Protein sequence: CASSLVGTGYEQYF.

The V gene is TRBV29-1, the J gene TRBJ2-5; 7 nucleotides match TRBD2. With 6 bases clipped from V and 1 base from J, the junction kept 5 bases outside the gene matches. CDR1 and CDR2 (germline): SQVTM, ANQGSEA. The CDR3 runs to 13 residues. This CDR3 reads CSVGGSPQETQYF. The CDR3 DNA reads as TGCAGCGTGGGCGGGAGCCCCCAAGAGACCCAGTACTTC.

The CDR3 protein is CASSLRDSSYEQYF. The CDR3 region has the DNA TGTGCCAGCAGTCTACGGGACAGCTCCTACGAGCAGTACTTC. This sequence joins TRBV12-3 or TRBV12-4 and TRBJ2-7; 7 bases are a match to TRBD1. V trimming: 5 bases; J trimming: 0 bases; junction bases outside the gene matches: 4. CDR3 length: 14 amino acids.